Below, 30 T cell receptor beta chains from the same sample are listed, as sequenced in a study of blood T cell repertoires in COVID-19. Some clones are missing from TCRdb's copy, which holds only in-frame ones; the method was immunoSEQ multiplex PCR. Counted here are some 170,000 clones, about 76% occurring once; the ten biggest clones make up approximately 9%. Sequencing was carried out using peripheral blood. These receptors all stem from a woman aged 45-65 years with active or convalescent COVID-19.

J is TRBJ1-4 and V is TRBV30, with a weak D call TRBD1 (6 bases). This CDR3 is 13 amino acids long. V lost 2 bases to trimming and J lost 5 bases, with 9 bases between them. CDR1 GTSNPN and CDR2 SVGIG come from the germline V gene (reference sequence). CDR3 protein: CAWSRTVNEKLFF. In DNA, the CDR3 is TGTGCCTGGAGTAGGACAGTAAATGAAAAACTGTTTTTT.

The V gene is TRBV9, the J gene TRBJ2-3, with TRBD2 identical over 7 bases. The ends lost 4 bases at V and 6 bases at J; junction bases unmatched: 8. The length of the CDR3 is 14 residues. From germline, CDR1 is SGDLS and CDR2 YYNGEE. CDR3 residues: CASSPELASDTQYF. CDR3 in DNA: TGTGCCAGCAGCCCGGAACTAGCGAGTGATACGCAGTATTTT. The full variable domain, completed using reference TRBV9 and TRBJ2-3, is DSGVTQTPKHLITATGQRVTLRCSPRSGDLSVYWYQQSLDQGLQFLIQYYNGEERAKGNILERFSAQQFPDLHSELNLSSLELGDSALYFCASSPELASDTQYFGPGTRLTVL.

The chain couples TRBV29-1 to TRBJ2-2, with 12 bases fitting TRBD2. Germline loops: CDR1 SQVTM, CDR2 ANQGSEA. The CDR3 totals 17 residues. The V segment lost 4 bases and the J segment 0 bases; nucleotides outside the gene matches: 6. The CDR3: CSVGTLAGGSNTGELFF. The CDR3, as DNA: TGCAGCGTTGGGACTCTAGCGGGAGGGTCGAACACCGGGGAGCTGTTTTTT.

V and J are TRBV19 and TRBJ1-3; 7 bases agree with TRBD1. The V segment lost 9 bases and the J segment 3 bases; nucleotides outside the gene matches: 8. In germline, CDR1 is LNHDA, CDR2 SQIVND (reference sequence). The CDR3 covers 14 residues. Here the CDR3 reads CASTNRGSGNTIYF. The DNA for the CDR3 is TGTGCCAGCACAAACAGGGGCAGTGGAAACACCATATATTTT.

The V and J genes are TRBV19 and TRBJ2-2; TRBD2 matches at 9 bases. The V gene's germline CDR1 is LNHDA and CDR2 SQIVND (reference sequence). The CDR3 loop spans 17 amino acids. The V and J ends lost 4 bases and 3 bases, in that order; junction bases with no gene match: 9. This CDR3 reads CASSTGLAKFDTGELFF. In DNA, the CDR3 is TGTGCCAGTAGTACAGGACTAGCGAAGTTTGACACCGGGGAGCTGTTTTTT.

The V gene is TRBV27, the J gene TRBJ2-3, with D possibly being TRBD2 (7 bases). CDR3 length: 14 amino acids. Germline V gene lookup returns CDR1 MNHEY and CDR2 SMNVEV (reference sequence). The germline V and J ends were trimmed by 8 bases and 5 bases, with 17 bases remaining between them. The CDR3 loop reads CASGWGGQGDTQYF. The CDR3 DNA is TGTGCCAGCGGCTGGGGGGGGCAGGGAGATACGCAGTATTTT.

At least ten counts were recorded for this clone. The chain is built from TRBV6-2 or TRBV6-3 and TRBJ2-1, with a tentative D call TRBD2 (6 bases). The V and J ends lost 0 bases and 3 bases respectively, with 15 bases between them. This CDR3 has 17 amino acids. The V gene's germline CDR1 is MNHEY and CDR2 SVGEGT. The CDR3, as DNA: TGTGCCAGCAGTTACTCGCCCCCTTGGGGGGTCTACAATGAGCAGTTCTTC. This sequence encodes CASSYSPPWGVYNEQFF.

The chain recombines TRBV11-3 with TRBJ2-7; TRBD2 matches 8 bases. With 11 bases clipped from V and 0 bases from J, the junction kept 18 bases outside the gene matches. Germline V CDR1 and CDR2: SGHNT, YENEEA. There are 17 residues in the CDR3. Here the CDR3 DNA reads TGTGCCGACGGTAGGCTAGCGGGTTCCAAGAGCTCCTACGAGCAGTACTTC. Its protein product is CADGRLAGSKSSYEQYF.

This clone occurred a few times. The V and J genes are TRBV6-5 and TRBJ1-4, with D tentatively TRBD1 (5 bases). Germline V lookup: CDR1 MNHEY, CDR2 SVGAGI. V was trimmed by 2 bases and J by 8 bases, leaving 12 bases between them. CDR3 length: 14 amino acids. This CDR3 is CASSYDKKGEKLFF. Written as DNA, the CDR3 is TGTGCCAGCAGTTACGATAAAAAGGGGGAAAAACTGTTTTTT.

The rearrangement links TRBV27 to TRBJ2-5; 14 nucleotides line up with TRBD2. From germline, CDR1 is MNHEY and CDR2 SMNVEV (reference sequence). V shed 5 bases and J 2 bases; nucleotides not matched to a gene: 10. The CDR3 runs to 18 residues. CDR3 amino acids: CASSKPGLAGVRQETQYF. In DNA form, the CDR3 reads TGTGCCAGCAGTAAACCGGGACTAGCGGGAGTTCGGCAAGAGACCCAGTACTTC.

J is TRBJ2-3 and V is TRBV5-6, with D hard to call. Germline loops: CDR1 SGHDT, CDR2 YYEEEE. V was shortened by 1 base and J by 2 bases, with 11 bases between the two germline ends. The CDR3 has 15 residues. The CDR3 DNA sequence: TGTGCCAGCAGCTTGAGTGGCGGCCTCACAGATACGCAGTATTTT. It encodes CASSLSGGLTDTQYF.

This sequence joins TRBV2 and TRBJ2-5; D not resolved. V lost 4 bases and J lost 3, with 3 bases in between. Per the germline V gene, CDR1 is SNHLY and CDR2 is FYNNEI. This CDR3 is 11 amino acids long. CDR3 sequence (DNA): TGTGCCAGCAGTGGAGAAGAGACCCAGTACTTC. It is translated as CASSGEETQYF.

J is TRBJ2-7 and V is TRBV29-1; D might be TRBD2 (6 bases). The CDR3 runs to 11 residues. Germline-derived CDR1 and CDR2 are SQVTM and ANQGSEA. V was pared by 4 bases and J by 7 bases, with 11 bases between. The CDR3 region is CSVAEGREQYF. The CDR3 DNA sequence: TGCAGCGTTGCGGAGGGGAGGGAGCAGTACTTC.

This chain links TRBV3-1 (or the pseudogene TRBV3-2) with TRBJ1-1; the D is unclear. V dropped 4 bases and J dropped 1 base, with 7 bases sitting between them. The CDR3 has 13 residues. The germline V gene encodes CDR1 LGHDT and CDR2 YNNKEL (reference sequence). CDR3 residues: CASSLTQNTEAFF. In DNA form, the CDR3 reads TGTGCCAGCAGCCTGACACAGAACACTGAAGCTTTCTTT.

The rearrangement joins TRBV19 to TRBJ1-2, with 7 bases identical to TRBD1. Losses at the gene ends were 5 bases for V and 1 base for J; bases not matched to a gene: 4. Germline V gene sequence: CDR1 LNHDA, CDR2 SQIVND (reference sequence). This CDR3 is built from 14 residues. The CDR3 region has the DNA TGTGCCAGTAGTGGGGACAGACTTAACTATGGCTACACCTTC. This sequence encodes CASSGDRLNYGYTF.

The CDR3: CASSPPGANYGYTF. For the CDR3, the DNA is TGTGCCAGCAGTCCCCCAGGGGCCAACTATGGCTACACCTTC. V and J are TRBV25-1 and TRBJ1-2, with D possibly matching TRBD1 (6 bases). The CDR3 is made up of 14 amino acids. Germline CDR1 MGHDK, CDR2 SYGVNS. The V end was cut by 5 bases, the J end by 2 bases, with 12 bases between.

The CDR3 protein is CASSYSGGFYEQYF. The CDR3, as DNA: TGTGCCAGCAGTTACTCGGGCGGGTTCTACGAGCAGTACTTC. This sequence joins TRBV6-2 or TRBV6-3 and TRBJ2-7; possibly TRBD2 for D (5 bases). This CDR3 region has 14 residues. Germline CDR1 reads MNHEY; CDR2 reads SVGEGT. Trimming pared 0 bases from V and 3 bases from J, leaving 9 bases between.

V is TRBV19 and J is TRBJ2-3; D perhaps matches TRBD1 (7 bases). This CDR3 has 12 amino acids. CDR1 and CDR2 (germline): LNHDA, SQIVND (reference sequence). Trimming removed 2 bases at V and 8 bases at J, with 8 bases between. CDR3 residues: CASSIQGGTQYF. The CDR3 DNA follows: TGTGCCAGTAGTATACAGGGGGGTACGCAGTATTTT.

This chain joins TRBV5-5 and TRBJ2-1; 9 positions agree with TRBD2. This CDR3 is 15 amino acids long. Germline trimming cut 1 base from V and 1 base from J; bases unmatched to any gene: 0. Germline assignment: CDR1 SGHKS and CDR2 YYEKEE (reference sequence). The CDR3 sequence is CASSLLAGSYNEQFF. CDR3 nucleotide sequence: TGTGCCAGCAGCTTGCTAGCGGGATCCTACAATGAGCAGTTCTTC.

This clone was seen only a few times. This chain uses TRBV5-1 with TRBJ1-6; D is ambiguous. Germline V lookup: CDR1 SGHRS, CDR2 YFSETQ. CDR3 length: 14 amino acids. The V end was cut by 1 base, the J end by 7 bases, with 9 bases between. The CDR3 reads CASSLLQTNSPLHF. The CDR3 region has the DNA TGCGCCAGCAGCTTGTTACAGACAAATTCACCCCTCCACTTT.

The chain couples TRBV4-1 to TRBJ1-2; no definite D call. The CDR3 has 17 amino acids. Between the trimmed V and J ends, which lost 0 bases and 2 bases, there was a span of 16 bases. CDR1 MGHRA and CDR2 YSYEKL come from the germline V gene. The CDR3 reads CASSQERSTGGNYGYTF. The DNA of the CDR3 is TGCGCCAGCAGCCAAGAAAGGTCCACGGGAGGGAACTATGGCTACACCTTC.

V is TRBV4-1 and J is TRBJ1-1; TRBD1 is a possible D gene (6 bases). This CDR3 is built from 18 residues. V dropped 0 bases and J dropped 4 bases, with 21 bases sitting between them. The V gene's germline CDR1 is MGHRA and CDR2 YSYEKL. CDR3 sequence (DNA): TGCGCCAGCAGCCAAGATGGGCGGGGGGCATCTAGGCGCACTGAAGCTTTCTTT. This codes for CASSQDGRGASRRTEAFF.

The CDR3 is CASSFTTGVGTEAFF. The CDR3 DNA sequence: TGTGCCAGCAGCTTTACGACAGGGGTGGGCACTGAAGCTTTCTTT. The chain carries TRBV7-2 and TRBJ1-1; 8 nucleotides line up with TRBD1. Germline trimming cut 3 bases from V and 4 bases from J; bases unmatched to any gene: 7. This CDR3 is 15 amino acids long. Germline V gene data show CDR1 as SGHTA and CDR2 as FQGNSA. Combining the CDR3 with reference TRBV7-2 and TRBJ1-1 gives the whole variable domain GAGVSQSPSNKVTEKGKDVELRCDPISGHTALYWYRQSLGQGLEFLIYFQGNSAPDKSGLPSDRFSAERTGGSVSTLTIQRTQQEDSAVYLCASSFTTGVGTEAFFGQGTRLTVV.

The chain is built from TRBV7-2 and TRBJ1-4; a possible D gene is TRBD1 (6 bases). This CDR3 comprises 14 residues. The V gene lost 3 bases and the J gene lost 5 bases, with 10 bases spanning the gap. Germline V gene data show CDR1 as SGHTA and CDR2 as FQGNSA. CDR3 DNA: TGTGCCAGCAGCTTCGCCAGGGGAAATGAAAAACTGTTTTTT. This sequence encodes CASSFARGNEKLFF.

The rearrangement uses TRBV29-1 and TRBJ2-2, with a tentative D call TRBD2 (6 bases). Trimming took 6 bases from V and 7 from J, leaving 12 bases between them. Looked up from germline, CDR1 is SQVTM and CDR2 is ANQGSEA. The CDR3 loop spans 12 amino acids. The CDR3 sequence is CSVHQGGGELFF. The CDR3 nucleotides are TGCAGCGTACACCAGGGAGGCGGGGAGCTGTTTTTT.

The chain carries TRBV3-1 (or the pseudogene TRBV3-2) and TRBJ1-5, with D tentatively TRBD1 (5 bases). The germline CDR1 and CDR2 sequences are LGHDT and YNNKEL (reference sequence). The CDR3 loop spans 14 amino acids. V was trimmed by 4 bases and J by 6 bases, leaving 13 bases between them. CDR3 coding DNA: TGTGCCAGCAGCCCTCAGTGGAGGGGTCAGCCCCAGCATTTT. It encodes CASSPQWRGQPQHF.

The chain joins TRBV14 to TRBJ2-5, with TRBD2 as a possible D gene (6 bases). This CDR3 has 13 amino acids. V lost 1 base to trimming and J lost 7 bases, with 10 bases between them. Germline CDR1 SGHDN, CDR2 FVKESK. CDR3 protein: CASSQVVGGTQYF. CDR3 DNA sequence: TGTGCCAGCAGCCAAGTCGTGGGGGGGACCCAGTACTTC.

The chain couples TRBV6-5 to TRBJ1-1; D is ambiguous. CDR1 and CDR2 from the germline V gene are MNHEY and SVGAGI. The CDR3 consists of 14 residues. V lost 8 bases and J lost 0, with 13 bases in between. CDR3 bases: TGTGCCAGCCGGGTCGAAGCAATGAACACTGAAGCTTTCTTT. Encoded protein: CASRVEAMNTEAFF.

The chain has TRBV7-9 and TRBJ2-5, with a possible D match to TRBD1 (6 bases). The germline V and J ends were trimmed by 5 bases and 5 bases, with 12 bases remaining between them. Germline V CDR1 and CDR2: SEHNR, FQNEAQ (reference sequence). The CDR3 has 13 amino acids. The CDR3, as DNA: TGTGCCAGCAGCCGACAGGTTAGCGAGACCCAGTACTTC. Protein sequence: CASSRQVSETQYF.

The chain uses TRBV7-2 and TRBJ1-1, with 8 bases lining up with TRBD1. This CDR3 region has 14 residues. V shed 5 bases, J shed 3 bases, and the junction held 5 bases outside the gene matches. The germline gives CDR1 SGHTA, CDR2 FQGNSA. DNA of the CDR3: TGTGCCAGCAGCATAAGGACAGGGCACACTGAAGCTTTCTTT. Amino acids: CASSIRTGHTEAFF.